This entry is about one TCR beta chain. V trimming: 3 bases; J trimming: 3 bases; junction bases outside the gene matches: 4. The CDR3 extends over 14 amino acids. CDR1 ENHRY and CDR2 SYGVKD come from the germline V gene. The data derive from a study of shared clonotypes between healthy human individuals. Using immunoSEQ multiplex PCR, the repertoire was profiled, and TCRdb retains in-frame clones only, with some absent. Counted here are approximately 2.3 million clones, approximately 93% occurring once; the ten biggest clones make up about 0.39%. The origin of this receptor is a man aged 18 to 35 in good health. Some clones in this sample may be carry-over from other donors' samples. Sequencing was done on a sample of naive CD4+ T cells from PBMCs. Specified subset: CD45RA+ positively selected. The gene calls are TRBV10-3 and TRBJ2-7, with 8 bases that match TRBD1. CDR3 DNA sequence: TGTGCCATCAGTGAAGGCAGGGGGCACTACGAGCAGTACTTC. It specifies CAISEGRGHYEQYF.